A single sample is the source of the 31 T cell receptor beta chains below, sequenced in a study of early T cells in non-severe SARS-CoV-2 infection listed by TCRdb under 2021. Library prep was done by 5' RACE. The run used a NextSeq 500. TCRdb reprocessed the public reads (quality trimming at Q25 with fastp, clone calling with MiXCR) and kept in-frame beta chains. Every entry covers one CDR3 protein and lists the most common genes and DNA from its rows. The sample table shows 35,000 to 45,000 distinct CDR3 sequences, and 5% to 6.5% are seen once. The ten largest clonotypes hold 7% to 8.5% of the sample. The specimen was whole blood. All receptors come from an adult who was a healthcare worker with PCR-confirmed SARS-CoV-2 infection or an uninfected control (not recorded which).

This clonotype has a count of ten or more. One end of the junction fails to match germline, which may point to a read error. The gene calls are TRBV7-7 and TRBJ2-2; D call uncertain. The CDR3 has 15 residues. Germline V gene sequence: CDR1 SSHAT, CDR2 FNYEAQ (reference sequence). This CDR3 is CASSLTDRETGELFF. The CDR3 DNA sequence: TGTGCTAGCAGCTTAACGGACCGAGAGACCGGGGAGCTGTTTTTT. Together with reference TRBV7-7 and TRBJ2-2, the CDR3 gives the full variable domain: GAGVSQSPRYKVTKRGQDVTLRCDPISSHATLYWYQQALGQGPEFLTYFNYEAQPDKSGLPSDRFSAERPEGSISTLTIQRTEQRDSAMYRCASSLTDRETGELFFGEGSRLTVL.

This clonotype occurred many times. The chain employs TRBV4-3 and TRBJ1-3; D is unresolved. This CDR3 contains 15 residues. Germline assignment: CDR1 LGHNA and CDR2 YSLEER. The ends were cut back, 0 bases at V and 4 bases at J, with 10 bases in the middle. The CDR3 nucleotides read TGCGCCAGCAGCCAAGATCAAAGGGTCGGAAACACCATATATTTT. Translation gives CASSQDQRVGNTIYF.

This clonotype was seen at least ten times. Here the CDR3 reads CASSLTGAPTDTQYF. The CDR3 DNA follows: TGTGCCAGCAGTTTAACGGGGGCTCCCACAGATACGCAGTATTTT. The V gene is TRBV12-3 or TRBV12-4, the J gene TRBJ2-3; D assignment may be TRBD1 or TRBD2 (6 bases each). V was cut by 2 bases and J by 2 bases, with 11 bases left in between. The CDR3 length is 15 residues.

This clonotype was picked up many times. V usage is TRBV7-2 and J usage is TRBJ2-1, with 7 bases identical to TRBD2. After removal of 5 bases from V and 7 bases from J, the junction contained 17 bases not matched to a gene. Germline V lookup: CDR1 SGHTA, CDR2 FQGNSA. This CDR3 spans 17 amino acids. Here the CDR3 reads CASSARLAGVGLNEQFF. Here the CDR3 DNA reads TGTGCCAGCAGCGCACGCCTGGCGGGAGTGGGACTAAATGAGCAGTTCTTC.

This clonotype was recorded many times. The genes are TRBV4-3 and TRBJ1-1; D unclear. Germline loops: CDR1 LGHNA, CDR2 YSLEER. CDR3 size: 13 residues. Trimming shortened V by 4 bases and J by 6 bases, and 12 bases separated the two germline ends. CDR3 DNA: TGCGCCAGCAGCCCGTACCCTAGGGCTGAAGCTTTCTTT. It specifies CASSPYPRAEAFF.

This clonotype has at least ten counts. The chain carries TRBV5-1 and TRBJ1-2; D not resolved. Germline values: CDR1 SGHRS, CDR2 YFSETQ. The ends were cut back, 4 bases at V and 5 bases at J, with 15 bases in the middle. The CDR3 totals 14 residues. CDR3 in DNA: TGCGCCAGCAGCCTTCCTTCTTCTACTTATGGCTACACCTTC. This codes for CASSLPSSTYGYTF.

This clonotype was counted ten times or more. The CDR3: CASSPHNEQFF. Here the CDR3 DNA reads TGTGCCAGCAGCCCACACAATGAGCAGTTCTTC. This chain connects TRBV6-2 or TRBV6-3 to TRBJ2-1, with D unclear. V shed 6 bases and J shed 5 bases, with 5 bases lying between them. CDR3 size: 11 residues. The germline CDR1 and CDR2 sequences are MNHEY and SVGEGT.

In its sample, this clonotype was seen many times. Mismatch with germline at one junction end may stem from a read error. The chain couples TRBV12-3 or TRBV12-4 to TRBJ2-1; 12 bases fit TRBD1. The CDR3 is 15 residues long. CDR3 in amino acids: CASRLGTGGQDEQFF. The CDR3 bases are TGTGCCAGCAGGTTAGGGACAGGGGGCCAAGATGAGCAGTTCTTC.

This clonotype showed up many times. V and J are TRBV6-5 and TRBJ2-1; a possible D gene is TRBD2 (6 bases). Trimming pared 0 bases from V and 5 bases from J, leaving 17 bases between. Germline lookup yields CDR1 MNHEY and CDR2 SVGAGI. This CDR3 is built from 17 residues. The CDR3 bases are TGTGCCAGCAGTTACTCGAAATTTGGAGGGACTGACAATGAGCAGTTCTTC. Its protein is CASSYSKFGGTDNEQFF.

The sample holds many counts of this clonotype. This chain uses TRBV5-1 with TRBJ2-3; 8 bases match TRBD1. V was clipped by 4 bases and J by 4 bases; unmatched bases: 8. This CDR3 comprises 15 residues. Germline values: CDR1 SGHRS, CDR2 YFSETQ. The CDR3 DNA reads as TGCGCCAGCAGCCCCGGACAGGGATTCCCAGATACGCAGTATTTT. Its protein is CASSPGQGFPDTQYF. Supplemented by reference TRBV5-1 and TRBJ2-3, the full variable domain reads KAGVTQTPRYLIKTRGQQVTLSCSPISGHRSVSWYQQTPGQGLQFLFEYFSETQRNKGNFPGRFSGRQFSNSRSEMNVSTLELGDSALYLCASSPGQGFPDTQYFGPGTRLTVL.

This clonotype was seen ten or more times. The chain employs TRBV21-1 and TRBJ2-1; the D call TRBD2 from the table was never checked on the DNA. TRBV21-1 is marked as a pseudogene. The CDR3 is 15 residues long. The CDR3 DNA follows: TGTGCCAGCACGGGTATGCTAGCGGGAGCTGATGAGCAGTTCTTC. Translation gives CASTGMLAGADEQFF.

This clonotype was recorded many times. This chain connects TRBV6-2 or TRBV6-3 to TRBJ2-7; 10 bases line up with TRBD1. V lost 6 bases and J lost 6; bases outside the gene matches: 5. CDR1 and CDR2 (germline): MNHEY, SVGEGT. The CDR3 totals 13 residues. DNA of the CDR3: TGTGCCAGCAGGTGGGACAGGGGAAGCGAGCAGTACTTC. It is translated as CASRWDRGSEQYF.

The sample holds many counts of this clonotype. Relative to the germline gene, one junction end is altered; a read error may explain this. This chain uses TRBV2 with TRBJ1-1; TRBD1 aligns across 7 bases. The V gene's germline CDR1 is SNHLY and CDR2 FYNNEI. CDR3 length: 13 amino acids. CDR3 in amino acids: CASRDRAGTEVFF. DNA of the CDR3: TGTGCCAGCAGAGACAGGGCTGGAACTGAAGTTTTCTTT.

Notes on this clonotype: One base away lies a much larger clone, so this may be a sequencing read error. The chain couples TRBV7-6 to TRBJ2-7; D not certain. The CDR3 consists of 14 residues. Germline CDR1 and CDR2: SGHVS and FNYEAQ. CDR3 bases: TGTGTCAGCAGCTTATCGGCCCGGGCCTACGAGCAGTACTTC. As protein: CVSSLSARAYEQYF.

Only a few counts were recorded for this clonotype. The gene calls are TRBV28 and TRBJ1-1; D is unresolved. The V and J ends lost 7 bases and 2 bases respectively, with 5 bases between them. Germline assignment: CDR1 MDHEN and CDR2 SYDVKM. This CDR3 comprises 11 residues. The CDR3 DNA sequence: TGTGCCAGCATTGAAAACACTGAAGCTTTCTTT. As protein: CASIENTEAFF.

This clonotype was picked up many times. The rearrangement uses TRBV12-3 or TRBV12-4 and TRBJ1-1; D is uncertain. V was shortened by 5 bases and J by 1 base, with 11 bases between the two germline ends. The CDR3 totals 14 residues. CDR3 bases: TGTGCCAGCAGTCCCTTGCGGGAGAACACTGAAGCTTTCTTT. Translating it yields CASSPLRENTEAFF.

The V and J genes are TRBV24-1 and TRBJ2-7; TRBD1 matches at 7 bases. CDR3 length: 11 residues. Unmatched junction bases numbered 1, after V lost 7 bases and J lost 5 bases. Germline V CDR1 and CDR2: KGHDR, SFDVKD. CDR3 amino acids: CATRTGNEQYF. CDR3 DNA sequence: TGTGCCACCAGGACAGGGAACGAGCAGTACTTC.

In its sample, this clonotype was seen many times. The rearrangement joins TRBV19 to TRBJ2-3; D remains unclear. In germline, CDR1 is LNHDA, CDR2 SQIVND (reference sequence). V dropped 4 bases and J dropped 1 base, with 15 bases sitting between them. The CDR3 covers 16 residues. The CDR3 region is CASSKWTVMGTDTQYF. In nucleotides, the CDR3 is TGTGCCAGTAGTAAATGGACGGTCATGGGCACAGATACGCAGTATTTT.

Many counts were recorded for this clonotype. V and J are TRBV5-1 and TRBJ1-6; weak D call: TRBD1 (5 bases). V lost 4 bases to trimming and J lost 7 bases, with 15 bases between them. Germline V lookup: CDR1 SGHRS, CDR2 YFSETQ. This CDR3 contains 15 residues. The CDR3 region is CASSTDGGDNSPLHF. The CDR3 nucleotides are TGCGCCAGCAGCACGGACGGGGGGGACAATTCACCCCTCCACTTT.

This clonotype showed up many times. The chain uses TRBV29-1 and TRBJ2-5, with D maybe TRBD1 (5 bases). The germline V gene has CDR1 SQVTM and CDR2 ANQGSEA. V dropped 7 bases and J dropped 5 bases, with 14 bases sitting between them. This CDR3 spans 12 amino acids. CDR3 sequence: CSAQGLGETQYF. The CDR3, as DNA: TGCAGCGCCCAGGGTTTGGGGGAGACCCAGTACTTC.

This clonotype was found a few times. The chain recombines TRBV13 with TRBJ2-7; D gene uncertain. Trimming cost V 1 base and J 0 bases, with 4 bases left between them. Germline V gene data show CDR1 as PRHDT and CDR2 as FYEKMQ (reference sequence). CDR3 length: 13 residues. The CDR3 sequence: CASSLESSYEQYF. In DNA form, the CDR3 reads TGTGCCAGCAGCTTAGAAAGCTCCTACGAGCAGTACTTC.

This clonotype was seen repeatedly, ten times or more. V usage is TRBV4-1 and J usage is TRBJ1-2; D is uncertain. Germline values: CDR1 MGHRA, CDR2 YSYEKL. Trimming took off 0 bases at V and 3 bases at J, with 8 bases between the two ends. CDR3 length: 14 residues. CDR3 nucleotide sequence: TGCGCCAGCAGCCAAGATAGGGCGGACTATGGCTACACCTTC. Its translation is CASSQDRADYGYTF.

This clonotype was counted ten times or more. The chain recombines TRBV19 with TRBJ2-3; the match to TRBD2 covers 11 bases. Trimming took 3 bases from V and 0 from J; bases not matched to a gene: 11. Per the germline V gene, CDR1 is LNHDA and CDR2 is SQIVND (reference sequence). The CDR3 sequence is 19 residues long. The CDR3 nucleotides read TGTGCCAGTAGTATCGATACTAGCGGGGGAGCAGAGAGCACAGATACGCAGTATTTT. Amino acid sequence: CASSIDTSGGAESTDTQYF.

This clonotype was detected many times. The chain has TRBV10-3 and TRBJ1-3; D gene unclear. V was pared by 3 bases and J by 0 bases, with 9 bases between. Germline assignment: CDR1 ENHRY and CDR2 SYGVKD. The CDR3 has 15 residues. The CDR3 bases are TGTGCCATCAGTGAATTCGGTAACTCTGGAAACACCATATATTTT. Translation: CAISEFGNSGNTIYF.

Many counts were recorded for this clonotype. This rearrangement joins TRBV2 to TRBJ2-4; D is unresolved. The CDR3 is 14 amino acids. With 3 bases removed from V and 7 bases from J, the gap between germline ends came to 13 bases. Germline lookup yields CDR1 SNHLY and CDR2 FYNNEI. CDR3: CASSESEGLNIQYF. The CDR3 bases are TGTGCCAGCAGTGAGAGCGAAGGGTTGAACATTCAGTACTTC.

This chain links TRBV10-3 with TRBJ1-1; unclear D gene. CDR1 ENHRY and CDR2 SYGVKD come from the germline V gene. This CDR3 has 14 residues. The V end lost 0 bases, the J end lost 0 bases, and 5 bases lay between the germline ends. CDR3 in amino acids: CAISESAVNTEAFF. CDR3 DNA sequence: TGTGCCATCAGTGAGTCCGCTGTGAACACTGAAGCTTTCTTT.

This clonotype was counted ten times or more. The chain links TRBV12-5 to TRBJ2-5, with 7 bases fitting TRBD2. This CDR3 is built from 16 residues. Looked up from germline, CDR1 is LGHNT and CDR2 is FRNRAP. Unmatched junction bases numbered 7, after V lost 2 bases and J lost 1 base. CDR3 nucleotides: TGTGCTAGTGGTTTGCTCGGGGGAGGGCTCCAAGAGACCCAGTACTTC. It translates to CASGLLGGGLQETQYF.

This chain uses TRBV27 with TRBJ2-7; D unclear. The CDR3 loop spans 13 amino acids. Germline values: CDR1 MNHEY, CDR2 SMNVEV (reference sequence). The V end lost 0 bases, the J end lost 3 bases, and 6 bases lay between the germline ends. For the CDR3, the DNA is TGTGCCAGCAGTTTATCCGACCGCTACGAGCAGTACTTC. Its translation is CASSLSDRYEQYF.

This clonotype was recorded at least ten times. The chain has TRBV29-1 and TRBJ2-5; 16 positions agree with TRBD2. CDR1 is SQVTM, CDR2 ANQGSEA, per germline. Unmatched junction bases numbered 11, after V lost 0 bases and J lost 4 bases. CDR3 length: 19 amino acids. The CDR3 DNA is TGCAGCGTTGAAGATGGAGGGACTAGCGGGAGGGTTTTCCGAGAGACCCAGTACTTC. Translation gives CSVEDGGTSGRVFRETQYF.

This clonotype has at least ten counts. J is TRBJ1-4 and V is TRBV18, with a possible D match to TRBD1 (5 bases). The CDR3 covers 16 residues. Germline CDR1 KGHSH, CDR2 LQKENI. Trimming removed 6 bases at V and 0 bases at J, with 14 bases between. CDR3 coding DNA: TGTGCCAGCTCCCTCGGGGGACGCGCAACTAATGAAAAACTGTTTTTT. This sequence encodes CASSLGGRATNEKLFF.

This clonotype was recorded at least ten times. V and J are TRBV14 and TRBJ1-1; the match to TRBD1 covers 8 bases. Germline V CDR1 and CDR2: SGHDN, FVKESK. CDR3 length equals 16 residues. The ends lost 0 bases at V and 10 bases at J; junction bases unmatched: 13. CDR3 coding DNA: TGTGCCAGCAGCCAAGATTCGGGACAGGACCGGGCCAGAGCTTTCTTT. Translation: CASSQDSGQDRARAFF.